A selection of T cell receptor beta chains follows, all from one sample in a study of T-cell reconstitution after alpha-beta-depleted transplantation in children. In TCRdb, the PCR reads were re-called with MiXCR into one record per CDR3 protein. Among about 200,000 distinct CDR3 sequences listed, 6.3% were seen once. Sample: PBMCs, taken before TCRalphabeta/CD19-depleted stem cell transplant. The receptors shown here come from a girl less than two years old with combined immunodeficiency, due to receive a stem cell transplant. Both conserved end residues are part of each CDR3. Each record gives: CDR3 length, J gene, D gene, V gene, clone size, CDR3 protein, CDR3 DNA. D genes are given only for firm matches. The size of a clone is reported for some rows only, either as once, few or many, or as a class for expanded clones.

len: 13
j_gene: TRBJ1-4
d_gene: -
v_gene: TRBV29-1
abundance: few
CDR3aa: CSVARPGIRELFF
CDR3nt: TGCAGCGTTGCTCGGCCAGGGATTAGGGAACTGTTTTTT

len: 20
j_gene: TRBJ2-2
d_gene: TRBD2
v_gene: TRBV29-1
abundance: -
CDR3aa: CSVSGLAGGTARVSTGELFF
CDR3nt: TGCAGCGTTTCGGGACTAGCGGGGGGAACAGCCAGAGTGAGCACCGGGGAGCTGTTTTTT

len: 15
j_gene: TRBJ2-1
d_gene: TRBD2
v_gene: TRBV29-1
abundance: few
CDR3aa: CSVEDSSGSYNEQFF
CDR3nt: TGCAGCGTTGAAGACTCTAGCGGGTCCTACAATGAGCAGTTCTTC

len: 13
j_gene: TRBJ2-7
d_gene: -
v_gene: TRBV27
abundance: many
CDR3aa: CASSFGPPYEQYF
CDR3nt: TGTGCCAGCAGTTTCGGACCGCCCTACGAGCAGTACTTC

len: 14
j_gene: TRBJ1-4
d_gene: -
v_gene: TRBV12-3/TRBV12-4
abundance: few
CDR3aa: CASRGVATNEKLFF
CDR3nt: TGTGCCAGCAGAGGAGTTGCAACTAATGAAAAACTGTTTTTT

len: 16
j_gene: TRBJ2-5
d_gene: -
v_gene: TRBV28
abundance: many
CDR3aa: CASRDERDRGKETQYF
CDR3nt: TGTGCCAGCAGGGACGAACGTGATCGGGGGAAAGAGACCCAGTACTTC

len: 14
j_gene: TRBJ2-1
d_gene: -
v_gene: TRBV11-2
abundance: many
CDR3aa: CASSLVRAGNEQFF
CDR3nt: TGTGCCAGCAGCTTAGTACGGGCTGGCAATGAGCAGTTCTTC

len: 14
j_gene: TRBJ1-1
d_gene: -
v_gene: TRBV12-3/TRBV12-4
abundance: many
CDR3aa: CASSFGPRATEAFF
CDR3nt: TGTGCCAGCAGTTTCGGGCCCCGAGCCACTGAAGCTTTCTTT

len: 13
j_gene: TRBJ1-1
d_gene: -
v_gene: TRBV28
abundance: many
CDR3aa: CASSFWGATEAFF
CDR3nt: TGTGCCAGCAGTTTCTGGGGGGCTACTGAAGCTTTCTTT

len: 16
j_gene: TRBJ2-1
d_gene: -
v_gene: TRBV5-1
abundance: many
CDR3aa: CASSLVPGSSYNEQFF
CDR3nt: TGCGCCAGCAGCTTGGTACCGGGGAGCTCCTACAATGAGCAGTTCTTC

len: 14
j_gene: TRBJ2-1
d_gene: -
v_gene: TRBV7-8
abundance: many
CDR3aa: CASSYITSHNEQFF
CDR3nt: TGTGCCAGCAGCTATATAACCAGCCACAATGAGCAGTTCTTC

len: 15
j_gene: TRBJ1-5
d_gene: -
v_gene: TRBV6-1
abundance: many
CDR3aa: CASSDTAGSNQPQHF
CDR3nt: TGTGCCAGCAGCGACACCGCCGGGAGCAATCAGCCCCAGCATTTT

len: 16
j_gene: TRBJ2-1
d_gene: TRBD1
v_gene: TRBV5-1
abundance: once
CDR3aa: CASSLEGAGGRNEQFF
CDR3nt: TGCGCCAGCAGCTTGGAGGGGGCAGGGGGACGTAATGAGCAGTTCTTC

len: 16
j_gene: TRBJ2-2
d_gene: -
v_gene: TRBV12-3/TRBV12-4
abundance: many
CDR3aa: CASSFWGYANTGELFF
CDR3nt: TGTGCCAGCAGTTTTTGGGGTTACGCGAACACCGGGGAGCTGTTTTTT

len: 14
j_gene: TRBJ1-5
d_gene: -
v_gene: TRBV28
abundance: many
CDR3aa: CASSFGSISQPQHF
CDR3nt: TGTGCCAGCAGTTTCGGATCCATCTCTCAGCCCCAGCATTTT

len: 16
j_gene: TRBJ2-2
d_gene: TRBD1
v_gene: TRBV28
abundance: many
CDR3aa: CASSFLGQQNTGELFF
CDR3nt: TGTGCCAGCAGTTTTTTGGGACAGCAGAACACCGGGGAGCTGTTTTTT

len: 10
j_gene: TRBJ2-5
d_gene: -
v_gene: TRBV7-8
abundance: many
CDR3aa: CAIREETQYF
CDR3nt: TGTGCGATCAGGGAAGAGACCCAGTACTTC

len: 16
j_gene: TRBJ2-1
d_gene: -
v_gene: TRBV16
abundance: few
CDR3aa: CASSQSTGSSYNEQFF
CDR3nt: TGTGCCAGCAGCCAATCCACAGGGAGCTCCTACAATGAGCAGTTCTTC

len: 18
j_gene: TRBJ2-5
d_gene: TRBD2
v_gene: TRBV7-2
abundance: many
CDR3aa: CASSYETSGTGFVETQYF
CDR3nt: TGTGCCAGCAGCTATGAGACTAGCGGGACCGGGTTTGTAGAGACCCAGTACTTC

len: 16
j_gene: TRBJ2-1
d_gene: -
v_gene: TRBV13
abundance: -
CDR3aa: CASSSVGDRSYNEQFF
CDR3nt: TGTGCCAGCAGCTCAGTAGGGGACCGCTCCTACAATGAGCAGTTCTTC

len: 13
j_gene: TRBJ2-5
d_gene: -
v_gene: TRBV18
abundance: few
CDR3aa: CASSRPTGETQYF
CDR3nt: TGTGCCAGCTCACGTCCGACGGGGGAGACCCAGTACTTC

len: 16
j_gene: TRBJ2-5
d_gene: TRBD1
v_gene: TRBV6-1
abundance: many
CDR3aa: CASSNYDRGRGETQYF
CDR3nt: TGTGCCAGCAGCAACTACGACAGGGGTCGAGGAGAGACCCAGTACTTC

len: 15
j_gene: TRBJ1-6
d_gene: -
v_gene: TRBV7-8
abundance: few
CDR3aa: CASSSIGALKSPLHF
CDR3nt: TGTGCCAGCAGCTCCATAGGGGCATTAAAGTCACCCCTCCACTTT

len: 12
j_gene: TRBJ1-1
d_gene: TRBD1
v_gene: TRBV27
abundance: many
CDR3aa: CASSTGGTEAFF
CDR3nt: TGTGCCAGCAGTACAGGGGGCACTGAAGCTTTCTTT

len: 13
j_gene: TRBJ1-1
d_gene: -
v_gene: TRBV6-1
abundance: -
CDR3aa: CASSERAAFEAFF
CDR3nt: TGTGCCAGCAGTGAACGGGCTGCCTTTGAAGCTTTCTTT

len: 17
j_gene: TRBJ2-1
d_gene: -
v_gene: TRBV7-8
abundance: few
CDR3aa: CASSLRRVTGTDNEQFF
CDR3nt: TGTGCCAGCAGCTTAAGGAGAGTGACAGGGACTGACAATGAGCAGTTCTTC

len: 15
j_gene: TRBJ2-1
d_gene: -
v_gene: TRBV4-1
abundance: many
CDR3aa: CASSQGSLSYNEQFF
CDR3nt: TGCGCCAGCAGCCAAGGCAGTCTCTCCTACAATGAGCAGTTCTTC

len: 12
j_gene: TRBJ2-5
d_gene: -
v_gene: TRBV20-1
abundance: -
CDR3aa: CSASEGGETQYF
CDR3nt: TGCAGTGCTAGCGAGGGCGGAGAGACCCAGTACTTC

len: 14
j_gene: TRBJ2-7
d_gene: -
v_gene: TRBV4-2
abundance: many
CDR3aa: CASSQVQGSYEQYF
CDR3nt: TGTGCCAGCAGCCAAGTACAGGGTTCCTACGAGCAGTACTTC

len: 8
j_gene: TRBJ2-7
d_gene: -
v_gene: TRBV30
abundance: -
CDR3aa: CAWGREYF
CDR3nt: TGTGCCTGGGGTCGAGAGTACTTC

len: 15
j_gene: TRBJ1-1
d_gene: TRBD1
v_gene: TRBV7-9
abundance: many
CDR3aa: CASSTDRGPDTEAFF
CDR3nt: TGTGCCAGCAGCACCGACAGGGGGCCGGACACTGAAGCTTTCTTT

len: 17
j_gene: TRBJ2-3
d_gene: -
v_gene: TRBV7-9
abundance: many
CDR3aa: CASTTWSEGGGTDTQYF
CDR3nt: TGTGCCAGCACCACTTGGAGTGAGGGGGGGGGCACAGATACGCAGTATTTT

len: 13
j_gene: TRBJ2-3
d_gene: -
v_gene: TRBV15
abundance: many
CDR3aa: CATSSHTADTQYF
CDR3nt: TGTGCCACCAGCAGTCATACCGCAGATACGCAGTATTTT

len: 16
j_gene: TRBJ1-5
d_gene: -
v_gene: TRBV4-3
abundance: many
CDR3aa: CASSQDLYRYNQPQHF
CDR3nt: TGCGCCAGCAGCCAAGATCTTTACAGGTACAATCAGCCCCAGCATTTT

len: 16
j_gene: TRBJ1-1
d_gene: -
v_gene: TRBV13
abundance: many
CDR3aa: CASSLEGRGMNTEAFF
CDR3nt: TGTGCCAGCAGCTTAGAGGGGCGTGGGATGAACACTGAAGCTTTCTTT

len: 15
j_gene: TRBJ2-1
d_gene: TRBD2
v_gene: TRBV3-1
abundance: many
CDR3aa: CASSQARTSNHEQFF
CDR3nt: TGTGCCAGCAGCCAAGCCCGGACTAGTAACCATGAGCAGTTCTTC

len: 13
j_gene: TRBJ2-7
d_gene: TRBD2
v_gene: TRBV7-9
abundance: many
CDR3aa: CASSSPGRVEQYF
CDR3nt: TGTGCCAGCAGCTCCCCCGGGAGGGTCGAGCAGTACTTC

len: 14
j_gene: TRBJ2-1
d_gene: TRBD1
v_gene: TRBV6-5
abundance: many
CDR3aa: CASSYGTAYNEQFF
CDR3nt: TGTGCCAGCAGTTACGGGACAGCCTACAATGAGCAGTTCTTC

len: 13
j_gene: TRBJ2-1
d_gene: -
v_gene: TRBV12-3/TRBV12-4
abundance: many
CDR3aa: CASSLGDRDLQFF
CDR3nt: TGTGCCAGCAGTTTAGGGGACCGGGACCTGCAGTTCTTC

len: 13
j_gene: TRBJ1-2
d_gene: -
v_gene: TRBV6-5
abundance: few
CDR3aa: CASSSGGVYGYTF
CDR3nt: TGTGCCAGCAGTTCAGGTGGTGTCTATGGCTACACCTTC

len: 12
j_gene: TRBJ2-1
d_gene: -
v_gene: TRBV9
abundance: many
CDR3aa: CASSVTGNEQFF
CDR3nt: TGTGCCAGCAGCGTCACGGGCAATGAGCAGTTCTTC